This entry describes one T cell receptor beta chain. The target of this receptor is not known. Per-nucleotide qualities are absent, and no much larger clonotype sits a single base away. Sequences SGHNT (CDR1) and YYREEE (CDR2) are obtained from the germline V gene (reference sequence). The V end loses 0 bases and the J end loses 3 bases, and a stretch of 5 bases separates them. There are 13 amino acids in the CDR3, from cysteine to phenylalanine inclusive. Only the CDR3 portion is preserved as DNA: 39 bases, with reading frame beginning at the first base. Patients with a history of autoimmune disease or receiving systemic immunosuppression were excluded from the trial. Peripheral blood for TCR sequencing was collected from all dose cohorts at baseline, on cycle 4 day 1, and on cycle 7 day 1. The samples were drawn from a first-in-human, open-label, multicenter phase I dose-escalation trial of ivuxolimab. Adults with locally advanced or metastatic melanoma, renal cell carcinoma, hepatocellular carcinoma or head and neck squamous cell carcinoma were enrolled in the trial. Before TCR sequencing, CD4+ and CD8+ T cells were separately sorted from peripheral blood.

Genomic DNA was isolated from the sorted cells so that the TCRbeta CDR3 region could be sequenced. TCRbeta CDR3 regions were sequenced using the immunoSEQ Assay. TCRdb stores this immuneACCESS table with in-frame sequences only. Part of the clones is absent; in the studies checked, under half of the shortfall reflects unresolved V genes, and no reason is known for the rest. Recorded for this sample are approximately 60,000 clones; 91% of them occurred a single time. 5.2% of the sample goes to the ten largest clones. The data derive from a study of OX40 agonist ivuxolimab in advanced cancers. With respect to the entire study: The costimulatory receptor OX40 (CD134) was targeted by ivuxolimab, a fully human IgG2 agonistic monoclonal antibody. Intravenous ivuxolimab was administered to patients every 2 weeks at six dose levels: 0.01, 0.1, 0.3, 1.5, 3 and 10 mg/kg. Of the roughly 50 dose-escalation patients, hepatocellular carcinoma was present in 19, melanoma in roughly 15, renal cell carcinoma in 9 and head and neck cancer in 9. A male proportion of under 85% and a mean age of approximately 55 years, ranging from 23 to 79, were recorded for the dose-escalation cohort. Prior anti-PD-1, anti-PD-L1 or anti-CTLA-4 therapy was permitted, and checkpoint inhibitors had been received by about 44% of dose-escalation patients. Partial responses occurred in three dose-escalation patients, of whom one had hepatocellular carcinoma and two had cutaneous melanoma. Peripheral TCRbeta sequencing was intended to test whether TCR sequence diversity was altered and clonal T-cell expansion was caused by ivuxolimab. The paper reports the monotherapy dose-escalation portion (N ≈ 52 patients) of the phase I ivuxolimab trial.

General conclusions and limits of the study: At doses of 0.1 to 3.0 mg/kg, clonal expansion of both CD4+ and CD8+ T cells in blood was seen between baseline and week 6. In partial responders in the 0.1-3.0 mg/kg groups, normalized peripheral clonal expansion was found to be among the lowest, especially among CD8+ T cells. Low levels of normalized T-cell clonal expansion were also seen in some patients who did not respond. The antigen specificity of the peripheral T cells that underwent clonal expansion was not determined. On average, CD8+ T cells showed more expanded clones than CD4+ T cells after ivuxolimab.

The specimen was CD4+ or CD8+ T cells sorted from blood, collected in a trial of the OX40 agonist ivuxolimab. Recombination joined TRBV5-4 with TRBJ2-3; too little of a D gene remains to name it. The TCR sequence derives from an adult with an advanced solid tumor such as melanoma, head and neck, liver or kidney cancer. The nucleotide sequence is TGTGCCAGCAGCTTGGCCCAGACAGATACGCAGTATTTT. This yields the protein CASSLAQTDTQYF.